Below, 6 T cell receptor beta chains from the same sample are listed, as sequenced in a study of blood T cells in healthy people across ages. A second PCR of roughly 6 to 12 cycles used a sample-barcoded 5' primer and a J-beta primer mix. Via MiXCR, TCRdb re-called the 5' RACE reads, giving one row per CDR3 protein. This repertoire shows around 2 million distinct CDR3 sequences, 35% to 50% found once; its top ten account for more than 20%. Sequences were obtained from blood. These receptors were taken from a human donor in good health.

This clonotype was observed a handful of times. The chain employs TRBV12-3 or TRBV12-4 and TRBJ2-7; maybe TRBD1 (6 bases). V dropped 5 bases and J dropped 0 bases, with 11 bases sitting between them. The length of the CDR3 is 14 residues. The CDR3 protein is CASSPHRDSYEQYF. For the CDR3, the DNA is TGTGCCAGCAGTCCCCACAGGGACTCCTACGAGCAGTACTTC.

The rearrangement uses TRBV7-3 and TRBJ2-5; D might be TRBD1 (5 bases). This CDR3 has 16 residues. The germline V gene has CDR1 SGHTA and CDR2 FQGTGA. V was shortened by 2 bases and J by 3 bases, with 16 bases between the two germline ends. The CDR3 DNA sequence: TGTGCCAGCAGCTTAGGCCTAAACCCCAGGGAAGAGACCCAGTACTTC. Translating gives CASSLGLNPREETQYF.

Only a few counts were recorded for this clonotype. V usage is TRBV7-3 and J usage is TRBJ2-7; 8 positions agree with TRBD2. Germline V lookup: CDR1 SGHTA, CDR2 FQGTGA. After removal of 5 bases from V and 5 bases from J, the junction contained 5 bases not matched to a gene. This CDR3 contains 13 residues. As DNA, the CDR3 is TGTGCCAGCAGCGCCGGGGGGGGTAACGAGCAGTACTTC. Translation gives CASSAGGGNEQYF.

This clonotype turned up a few times. Relative to the germline gene, one junction end is altered; a read error may explain this. V is TRBV27 and J is TRBJ2-3, with 7 positions matching TRBD2. Germline assignment: CDR1 MNHEY and CDR2 SMNVEV (reference sequence). CDR3 length equals 18 residues. CDR3 sequence: CASSLLNLAVSSTDTQYF. CDR3 coding DNA: TGTGCCAGCAGCTTATTGAACCTAGCGGTTTCTAGCACAGATACGCAGTATTTT.

This clonotype came up a few times. The chain carries TRBV7-9 and TRBJ2-1, with D hard to call. In germline, CDR1 is SEHNR, CDR2 FQNEAQ (reference sequence). CDR3 length: 12 amino acids. Trimming pared 3 bases from V and 10 bases from J, leaving 10 bases between. CDR3: CASSFIGQEQFF. DNA of the CDR3: TGTGCCAGCAGCTTTATCGGGCAAGAGCAGTTCTTC. The variable domain in full, with the rest retrieved from reference TRBV7-9 and TRBJ2-1, is DTGVSQNPRHKITKRGQNVTFRCDPISEHNRLYWYRQTLGQGPEFLTYFQNEAQLEKSRLLSDRFSAERPKGSFSTLEIQRTEQGDSAMYLCASSFIGQEQFFGPGTRLTVL.

This clonotype was recorded only once. One junction end does not reproduce the germline sequence, and a read error may be involved. J is TRBJ2-3 and V is TRBV12-3 or TRBV12-4; 12 bases are shared with TRBD2. This CDR3 is 16 amino acids long. CDR3: CASSSTSGGYTDAQYF. The CDR3 nucleotides read TGTGCCAGCAGTTCAACTAGCGGGGGGTACACAGATGCGCAGTATTTT.